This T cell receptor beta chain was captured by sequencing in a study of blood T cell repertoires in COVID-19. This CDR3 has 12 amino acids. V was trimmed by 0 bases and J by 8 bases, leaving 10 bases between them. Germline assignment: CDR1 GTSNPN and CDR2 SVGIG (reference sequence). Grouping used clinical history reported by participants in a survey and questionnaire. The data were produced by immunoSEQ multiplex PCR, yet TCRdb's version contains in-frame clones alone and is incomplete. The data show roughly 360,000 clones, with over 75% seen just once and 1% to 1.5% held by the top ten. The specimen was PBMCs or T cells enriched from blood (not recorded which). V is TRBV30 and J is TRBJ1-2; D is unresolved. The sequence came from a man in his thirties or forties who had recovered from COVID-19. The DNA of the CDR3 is TGTGCCTGGAGTGTAACGGGTTCAGGCTACACCTTC. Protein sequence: CAWSVTGSGYTF.